Below are 6 T cell receptor beta chains sequenced from a single sample in a study of blood T cells in healthy people across ages (dated by TCRdb to the mid-2010s). The library was generated by 5' RACE. These reads were obtained on an Illumina HiSeq 2500. A second PCR of about 6 to 11 cycles was performed with a sample-barcoded 5' primer and a J-beta primer mix. Clones were called with MiXCR by TCRdb after fastp trimmed the public reads at Q25, and only in-frame beta chains were retained. Identical CDR3 protein sequences are pooled into one entry, listed with their most common genes and DNA. The sample table shows about 640,000 distinct CDR3 sequences, and under 70% are seen once. Of the sample, 30% to 45% falls within the top ten clones. The source material was blood. The origin of the receptors is a man aged 55 to 70 in good health.

The V call is TRBV5-1, the J call TRBJ2-6; a weak D match, TRBD1 (6 bases). This CDR3 comprises 16 residues. Germline V gene lookup returns CDR1 SGHRS and CDR2 YFSETQ. V was trimmed by 4 bases and J by 2 bases, leaving 13 bases between them. CDR3 protein: CASSPLTGAGANVLTF. CDR3 bases: TGCGCCAGCAGCCCTTTGACAGGCGCTGGGGCCAACGTCCTGACTTTC.

The chain couples TRBV20-1 to TRBJ2-7; 7 nucleotides line up with TRBD2. The tail of the sequence fits TRBJ2-5 better, so the J call may be wrong. The CDR3 extends over 15 amino acids. The V gene's germline CDR1 is DFQATT and CDR2 SNEGSKA (reference sequence). CDR3 nucleotides: TGCAGTGCTAGAGATCCTACTAGCGCCAGAGGGACCCAGTACTTC. Translating gives CSARDPTSARGTQYF.

The rearrangement links TRBV24-1 to TRBJ1-2, with D maybe TRBD1 (5 bases). Trimming removed 4 bases at V and 4 bases at J, with 9 bases between. Per the germline V gene, CDR1 is KGHDR and CDR2 is SFDVKD. This CDR3 contains 13 residues. CDR3 residues: CATSEGVGYGYTF. CDR3 sequence (DNA): TGTGCCACCAGTGAGGGGGTGGGCTATGGCTACACCTTC.

The chain is built from TRBV20-1 and TRBJ2-1; D call uncertain. Trimming removed 6 bases at V and 6 bases at J, with 18 bases between. The CDR3 sequence is 14 residues long. The germline CDR1 and CDR2 sequences are DFQATT and SNEGSKA (reference sequence). DNA of the CDR3: TGCAGTGCCGCCGGGCCCGAACGTCTCAATGAGCAGTTCTTC. Its translation: CSAAGPERLNEQFF.

The count of this clonotype is one. This may stem from a read error, because a much larger clone lies one nucleotide away. This sequence joins TRBV7-9 and TRBJ2-2; D unclear. Trimming took 8 bases from V and 0 from J, leaving 10 bases between them. Germline V gives CDR1 SEHNR, CDR2 FQNEAQ (reference sequence). The length of the CDR3 is 14 residues. In DNA form, the CDR3 reads TGTGCCAGCGCAGTACGGACGAACACCGGGGAGCTGTTTTTT. Its translation: CASAVRTNTGELFF.

V usage is TRBV6-5 and J usage is TRBJ2-3, with D possibly TRBD1 on 6 matching bases. V lost 5 bases and J lost 8, with 14 bases in between. CDR1 and CDR2 (germline): MNHEY, SVGAGI. The CDR3 runs 13 residues. CDR3 nucleotide sequence: TGTGCCAGCAGTACAGGGCCTGGGAGTACGCAGTATTTT. This translates into CASSTGPGSTQYF.